This is a list of T cell receptor beta chains from one sample in a study of regulatory T cells in long-lasting Graves disease. TCRdb called the multiplex PCR reads again in MiXCR, with one record for every CDR3 protein. The top ten clones hold about 10% of a sample with about 210,000 distinct CDR3 sequences, about 19% of them seen once. These data were also reused for a study on T cells in Graves' hyperthyroidism and ophthalmopathy.

Sequenced here: peripheral blood mononuclear cells (PBMCs), sampled at new diagnosis, from a patient treated with antithyroid drugs. The receptors here all came from a woman in her twenties or thirties with Graves disease. Each CDR3 is given with its conserved first and last residue. The order of the fields is D gene, V gene, J gene, clone size, CDR3 protein, CDR3 DNA. A D gene is named only where the DNA matches it firmly. Clone size, where shown, is once, few, many, or a class for clones that have expanded.

>-|TRBV19|TRBJ2-5|many
CASSISQETQYF
TGTGCCAGTAGTATATCCCAAGAGACCCAGTACTTC
>TRBD1|TRBV5-5|TRBJ1-5|-
CASSLIGGQGNQPQHF
TGTGCCAGCAGCTTGATTGGGGGACAGGGCAATCAGCCCCAGCATTTT
>-|TRBV20-1|TRBJ2-7|-
CSAPGTGISYEQYF
TGCAGTGCGCCCGGGACGGGAATTTCCTACGAGCAGTACTTC
>-|TRBV7-2|TRBJ1-2|-
CASSSGPQILYGYTF
TGTGCCAGCAGCTCCGGGCCACAGATTCTCTATGGCTACACCTTC
>-|TRBV28|TRBJ1-1|many
CASRSTWRAFF
TGTGCCAGCAGGTCAACCTGGAGAGCTTTCTTT
>-|TRBV6-1|TRBJ2-3|-
CASSASIGDTQYF
TGTGCCAGCAGTGCCTCCATAGGGGATACGCAGTATTTT
>-|TRBV18|TRBJ1-2|many
CASSPPTGANYGYTF
TGTGCCAGCTCACCACCGACAGGAGCTAACTATGGCTACACCTTC
>-|TRBV2|TRBJ1-6|many
CASGRGRGNSPLHF
TGTGCCAGCGGACGAGGTAGGGGTAATTCACCCCTCCACTTT
>TRBD1|TRBV29-1|TRBJ2-1|many
CSGRTGPDEQFF
TGCAGCGGCCGGACAGGGCCCGATGAGCAGTTCTTC
>TRBD1|TRBV29-1|TRBJ1-5|many
CSVEDHPTGLNQPQHF
TGCAGCGTTGAAGATCATCCGACAGGGTTGAATCAGCCCCAGCATTTT
>-|TRBV18|TRBJ2-2|-
CASSRYAGELFF
TGTGCCAGCTCACGCTATGCCGGGGAGCTGTTTTTT
>TRBD1|TRBV12-3/TRBV12-4|TRBJ2-2|many
CASSYDRVGTGELFF
TGTGCCAGCAGCTACGACAGGGTAGGCACCGGGGAGCTGTTTTTT
>-|TRBV28|TRBJ1-2|many
CASIDAINGYTF
TGTGCCAGCATTGACGCGATAAACGGCTACACCTTC
>-|TRBV19|TRBJ2-2|-
CASNSGSWTGELFF
TGTGCCAGTAATTCTGGGAGCTGGACCGGGGAGCTGTTTTTT
>-|TRBV28|TRBJ1-1|many
CASRQGVWAFF
TGTGCCAGCAGACAGGGTGTATGGGCTTTCTTT
>-|TRBV2|TRBJ2-5|-
CASSSGTITQETQYF
TGTGCCAGCAGCTCCGGGACAATTACTCAAGAGACCCAGTACTTC